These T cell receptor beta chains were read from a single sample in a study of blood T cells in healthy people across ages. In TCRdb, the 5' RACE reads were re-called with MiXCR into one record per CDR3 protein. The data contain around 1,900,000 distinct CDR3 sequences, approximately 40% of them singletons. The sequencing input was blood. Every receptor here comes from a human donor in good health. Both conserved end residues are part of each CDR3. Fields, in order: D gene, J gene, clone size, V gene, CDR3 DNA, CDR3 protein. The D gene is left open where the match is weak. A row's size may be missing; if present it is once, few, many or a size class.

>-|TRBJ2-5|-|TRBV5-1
TGCGCCAGCAGCTTCCAGCTGGGAGAGACCCAGTACTTC
CASSFQLGETQYF
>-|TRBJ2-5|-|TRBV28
TGTGCCAGCAGGATACTAGGGCGGGAGACCCAGTACTTC
CASRILGRETQYF
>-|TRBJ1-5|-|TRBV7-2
TGTGCCAGCAGCCCGGACTCACGTTATCAGCCCCAGCATTTT
CASSPDSRYQPQHF
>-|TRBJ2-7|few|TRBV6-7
TGTGCCAGCAGTTACTCGATCCACTACGAGCAGTACTTC
CASSYSIHYEQYF
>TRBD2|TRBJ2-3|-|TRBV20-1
TGCAGTGCTAGAAGCGGGGGCCCGGGTACGCAGTATTTT
CSARSGGPGTQYF
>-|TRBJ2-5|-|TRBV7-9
TGTGCCAGCAGCACAACGACCGCTATAGAGACCCAGTACTTC
CASSTTTAIETQYF
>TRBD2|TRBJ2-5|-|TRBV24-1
TGTGCCACCAGTGATTTACCCGGGACTAGCGGGACGGGGACCCAGTACTTC
CATSDLPGTSGTGTQYF
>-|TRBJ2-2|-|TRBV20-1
TGCAGTGCTAGTCCCAGGGGCGCCGGGGAGCTGTTTTTT
CSASPRGAGELFF
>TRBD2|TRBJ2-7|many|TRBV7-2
TGTGCCAGCAGTTTTAGCGGGGGGGCGTACGAGCAGTACTTC
CASSFSGGAYEQYF
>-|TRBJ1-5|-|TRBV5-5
TGTGCCAGCAGTCCCAGGGTTGATAGCAATCAGCCCCAGCATTTT
CASSPRVDSNQPQHF
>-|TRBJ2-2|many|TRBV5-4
TGTGCCAGCAGCTTGGACAGCACCGGGGAGCTGTTTTTT
CASSLDSTGELFF
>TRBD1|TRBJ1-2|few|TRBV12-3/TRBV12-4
TGTGCCAGCAGTCCAGGGGGCGGCTTAAGTGGCTACACCTTC
CASSPGGGLSGYTF
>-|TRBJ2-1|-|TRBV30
TGTGCCCGGAGTGTTAGTCTGGACAATGAGCAGTTCTTC
CARSVSLDNEQFF
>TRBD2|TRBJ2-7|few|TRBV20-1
TGCAGTGCTAAAGGGACTAGCGGAAACTCCTACGAGCAGTACTTC
CSAKGTSGNSYEQYF
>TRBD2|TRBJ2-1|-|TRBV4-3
TGCGCCAGCAGCCAAGAGAAGAGAGTAGCGGGGTTCTTC
CASSQEKRVAGFF